This is a list of T cell receptor beta chains from one sample in a study of cytomegalovirus exposure and HLA in healthy donors. Only in-frame clones appear in the TCRdb table, and some are missing; sequencing was by immunoSEQ multiplex PCR. The sample contains around 170,000 clones, 85% of which appear only once. Sequenced sample: PBMCs. The origin of the receptors is a man between 18 and 29 years old in good health and CMV-seropositive. Both conserved end residues are part of each CDR3. Fields, in order: J gene, clone size, V gene, D gene, CDR3 protein, CDR3 DNA. D genes are given only for firm matches. Clone size appears in some rows only: once, few, many, or a class for an expanded clone.

J gene: TRBJ2-4; clone size: few; V gene: TRBV28; D gene: .; CDR3 protein: CASSVSGRSGAGEYF; CDR3 DNA: TGTGCCAGCAGTGTCTCGGGACGAAGTGGGGCAGGGGAGTACTTC
J gene: TRBJ1-2; clone size: once; V gene: TRBV28; D gene: .; CDR3 protein: CASSLTPRYGYTF; CDR3 DNA: TGTGCCAGCAGTTTAACCCCGAGGTATGGCTACACCTTC
J gene: TRBJ1-5; clone size: .; V gene: TRBV15; D gene: .; CDR3 protein: CATSRDMVRNGNQPQHF; CDR3 DNA: TGTGCCACCAGCAGAGATATGGTCAGAAACGGCAATCAGCCCCAGCATTTT
J gene: TRBJ1-5; clone size: .; V gene: TRBV6-6; D gene: .; CDR3 protein: CASSYGQGNQPQHF; CDR3 DNA: TGTGCCAGCAGTTACGGGCAGGGGAATCAGCCCCAGCATTTT
J gene: TRBJ1-6; clone size: .; V gene: TRBV6-5; D gene: .; CDR3 protein: CASSYRGDSPLHF; CDR3 DNA: TGTGCCAGCAGTTATCGGGGGGATTCACCCCTCCACTTT
J gene: TRBJ1-2; clone size: .; V gene: TRBV9; D gene: .; CDR3 protein: CASSRTQGMNGYTF; CDR3 DNA: TGTGCCAGCAGCCGGACGCAGGGTATGAATGGCTACACCTTC
J gene: TRBJ2-1; clone size: .; V gene: TRBV19; D gene: TRBD2; CDR3 protein: CASEGDPSGSYNEQFF; CDR3 DNA: TGTGCCAGTGAGGGGGACCCTAGCGGGAGCTACAATGAGCAGTTCTTC
J gene: TRBJ1-5; clone size: .; V gene: TRBV5-1; D gene: .; CDR3 protein: CASSLGGEQPQHF; CDR3 DNA: TGCGCCAGCAGCTTGGGGGGCGAGCAGCCCCAGCATTTT
J gene: TRBJ2-5; clone size: few; V gene: TRBV10-3; D gene: TRBD2; CDR3 protein: CATLSGSGETQYF; CDR3 DNA: TGTGCCACCCTTAGCGGGAGCGGGGAGACCCAGTACTTC
J gene: TRBJ1-1; clone size: .; V gene: TRBV6-1; D gene: .; CDR3 protein: CASQNTEAFF; CDR3 DNA: TGTGCCAGCCAAAACACTGAAGCTTTCTTT
J gene: TRBJ2-7; clone size: .; V gene: TRBV6-5; D gene: .; CDR3 protein: CASRRSVYEQYF; CDR3 DNA: TGTGCCAGCAGGAGATCGGTGTACGAGCAGTACTTC
J gene: TRBJ1-5; clone size: few; V gene: TRBV6-5; D gene: TRBD1; CDR3 protein: CASSYDRGTNQPQHF; CDR3 DNA: TGTGCCAGCAGTTACGACAGGGGGACCAATCAGCCCCAGCATTTT
J gene: TRBJ1-2; clone size: .; V gene: TRBV7-2; D gene: .; CDR3 protein: CASSLPEAPGYGYTF; CDR3 DNA: TGTGCCAGCAGCTTACCGGAGGCCCCGGGCTATGGCTACACCTTC
J gene: TRBJ1-1; clone size: .; V gene: TRBV19; D gene: .; CDR3 protein: CASSFTIRADTEAFF; CDR3 DNA: TGTGCCAGTAGCTTCACGATCAGGGCCGACACTGAAGCTTTCTTT
J gene: TRBJ1-1; clone size: .; V gene: TRBV7-8; D gene: .; CDR3 protein: CASSHSGGTEAFF; CDR3 DNA: TGTGCCAGCAGCCACTCGGGGGGTACTGAAGCTTTCTTT
J gene: TRBJ1-3; clone size: .; V gene: TRBV4-1; D gene: .; CDR3 protein: CASSLDGNSGNTIYF; CDR3 DNA: TGCGCCAGCAGCCTAGACGGGAACTCTGGAAACACCATATATTTT
J gene: TRBJ2-1; clone size: .; V gene: TRBV10-2; D gene: TRBD2; CDR3 protein: CASSPSTSGQNEQFF; CDR3 DNA: TGCGCCAGCAGCCCTTCGACTAGCGGGCAGAATGAGCAGTTCTTC
J gene: TRBJ1-3; clone size: .; V gene: TRBV6-1; D gene: .; CDR3 protein: CASSEEGRNTIYF; CDR3 DNA: TGTGCCAGCAGTGAAGAGGGGAGAAACACCATATATTTT
J gene: TRBJ1-3; clone size: .; V gene: TRBV5-5; D gene: .; CDR3 protein: CASSPSQGYSGNTIYF; CDR3 DNA: TGTGCCAGCAGCCCCTCGCAGGGATACTCTGGAAACACCATATATTTT
J gene: TRBJ1-1; clone size: .; V gene: TRBV28; D gene: .; CDR3 protein: CASTLGGLNTEAFF; CDR3 DNA: TGTGCCAGCACCCTCGGGGGGTTGAACACTGAAGCTTTCTTT
J gene: TRBJ1-5; clone size: .; V gene: TRBV27; D gene: .; CDR3 protein: CASSLFGASNQPQHF; CDR3 DNA: TGTGCCAGCAGTTTATTTGGGGCTAGCAATCAGCCCCAGCATTTT
J gene: TRBJ2-3; clone size: .; V gene: TRBV9; D gene: TRBD1; CDR3 protein: CASSARQGLGTDTQYF; CDR3 DNA: TGTGCCAGCAGCGCCAGACAGGGGCTCGGCACAGATACGCAGTATTTT
J gene: TRBJ1-5; clone size: .; V gene: TRBV28; D gene: TRBD1; CDR3 protein: CASSPGTASNQPQHF; CDR3 DNA: TGTGCCAGCAGCCCCGGGACAGCAAGCAATCAGCCCCAGCATTTT
J gene: TRBJ2-7; clone size: .; V gene: TRBV11-1; D gene: .; CDR3 protein: CASSERQIAYEQYF; CDR3 DNA: TGTGCCAGCAGTGAGCGACAGATCGCCTACGAGCAGTACTTC
J gene: TRBJ1-2; clone size: few; V gene: TRBV6-5; D gene: TRBD1; CDR3 protein: CASSSGTGAGYGYTF; CDR3 DNA: TGTGCCAGCAGTTCAGGGACAGGGGCCGGCTATGGCTACACCTTC
J gene: TRBJ2-7; clone size: .; V gene: TRBV28; D gene: TRBD1; CDR3 protein: CASSPGTGGLLYEQYF; CDR3 DNA: TGTGCCAGCAGTCCGGGGACAGGGGGTTTACTCTACGAGCAGTACTTC
J gene: TRBJ2-5; clone size: .; V gene: TRBV2; D gene: TRBD2; CDR3 protein: CASSPSGRHETQYF; CDR3 DNA: TGTGCCAGCAGCCCGAGCGGGAGACATGAGACCCAGTACTTC
J gene: TRBJ2-3; clone size: .; V gene: TRBV25-1; D gene: .; CDR3 protein: CASSDHRSAQYF; CDR3 DNA: TGTGCCAGCAGTGACCACCGGTCCGCGCAGTATTTT
J gene: TRBJ2-7; clone size: .; V gene: TRBV30; D gene: TRBD2; CDR3 protein: CAWSGGGAIYEQYF; CDR3 DNA: TGTGCCTGGTCTGGCGGGGGGGCCATCTACGAGCAGTACTTC
J gene: TRBJ2-1; clone size: .; V gene: TRBV27; D gene: TRBD1; CDR3 protein: CASSQGQTYNEQFF; CDR3 DNA: TGTGCCAGCAGTCAGGGACAGACCTACAATGAGCAGTTCTTC
J gene: TRBJ2-7; clone size: .; V gene: TRBV20-1; D gene: TRBD2; CDR3 protein: CSAGTGRGQYF; CDR3 DNA: TGCAGTGCTGGCACGGGGAGGGGGCAGTACTTC
J gene: TRBJ2-7; clone size: .; V gene: TRBV28; D gene: .; CDR3 protein: CASSSGGGQGRYEQYF; CDR3 DNA: TGTGCCAGCAGCTCGGGGGGGGGACAGGGTCGCTACGAGCAGTACTTC